This T cell receptor beta chain comes out of a study of human T cells and chemical hapten exposure. Study context: 2% DPC was applied to approximately 2 cm by approximately 2 cm of upper inner arm skin for sensitization.

This clonotype has a count of ten or more. One entry per CDR3 protein, called by TCRdb with MiXCR from the RACE reads. The table lists some 400,000 distinct CDR3 sequences, 4.8% of them singletons. As for time point: patch test 1, 2 weeks after DPC sensitization. Indicated treatment: therapeutic diphenylcyclopropenone sensitization with weekly scalp DPC. Investigators collected blood before applying each patch test. It was unfractionated whole blood from which total RNA was extracted. The CDR3 has 15 amino acids. Germline CDR1 SGHTA, CDR2 FQGNSA. V shed 5 bases and J 7 bases; nucleotides not matched to a gene: 8.

This chain connects TRBV7-2 to TRBJ1-6, with 7 bases matching TRBD1. The material sequenced was whole blood, taken in connection with sensitization to the hapten diphenylcyclopropenone (DPC). The TCR was taken from a woman aged 45-65 years with alopecia areata. Some clones in this sample may be carry-over from other donors' samples. CDR3 sequence (DNA): TGTGCCAGCAGCCCGAGACAGGGACCGAATTCACCCCTCCACTTT. This gives the protein CASSPRQGPNSPLHF. The entire variable domain, with the rest obtained from reference TRBV7-2 and TRBJ1-6, is as follows: GAGVSQSPSNKVTEKGKDVELRCDPISGHTALYWYRQSLGQGLEFLIYFQGNSAPDKSGLPSDRFSAERTGGSVSTLTIQRTQQEDSAVYLCASSPRQGPNSPLHFGNGTRLTVT.